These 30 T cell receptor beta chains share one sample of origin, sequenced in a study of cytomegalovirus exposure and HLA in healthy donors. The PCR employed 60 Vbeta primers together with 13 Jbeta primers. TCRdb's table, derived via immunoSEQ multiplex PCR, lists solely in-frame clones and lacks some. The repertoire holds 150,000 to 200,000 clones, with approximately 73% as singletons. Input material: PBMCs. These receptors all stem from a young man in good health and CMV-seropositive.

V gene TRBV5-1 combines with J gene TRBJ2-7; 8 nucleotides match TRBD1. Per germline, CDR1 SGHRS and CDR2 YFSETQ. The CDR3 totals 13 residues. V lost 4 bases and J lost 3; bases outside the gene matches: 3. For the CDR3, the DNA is TGCGCCAGCAGCGGGGGACAGGTCTACGAGCAGTACTTC. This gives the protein CASSGGQVYEQYF. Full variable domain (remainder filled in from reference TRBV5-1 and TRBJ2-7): KAGVTQTPRYLIKTRGQQVTLSCSPISGHRSVSWYQQTPGQGLQFLFEYFSETQRNKGNFPGRFSGRQFSNSRSEMNVSTLELGDSALYLCASSGGQVYEQYFGPGTRLTVT.

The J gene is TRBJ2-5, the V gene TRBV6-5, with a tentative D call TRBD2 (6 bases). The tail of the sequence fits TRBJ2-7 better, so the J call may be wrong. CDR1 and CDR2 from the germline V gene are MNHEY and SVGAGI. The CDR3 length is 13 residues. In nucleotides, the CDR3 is TGTGCCAGCAGCAGACTAGGCTCCTACGAGCAGTACTTC. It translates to CASSRLGSYEQYF.

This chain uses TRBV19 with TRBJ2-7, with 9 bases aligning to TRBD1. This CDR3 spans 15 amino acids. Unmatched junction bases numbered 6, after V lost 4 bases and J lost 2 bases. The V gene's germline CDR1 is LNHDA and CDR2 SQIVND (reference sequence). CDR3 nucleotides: TGTGCCAGTAGTAGGGACAGGGCCGTTGCCTACGAGCAGTACTTC. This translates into CASSRDRAVAYEQYF.

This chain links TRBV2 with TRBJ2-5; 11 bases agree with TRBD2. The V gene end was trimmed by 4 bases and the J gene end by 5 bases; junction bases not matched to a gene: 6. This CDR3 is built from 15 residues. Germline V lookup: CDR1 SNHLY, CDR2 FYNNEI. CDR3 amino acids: CASSGTSGRAETQYF. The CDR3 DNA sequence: TGTGCCAGCAGTGGTACTAGCGGGAGAGCGGAGACCCAGTACTTC.

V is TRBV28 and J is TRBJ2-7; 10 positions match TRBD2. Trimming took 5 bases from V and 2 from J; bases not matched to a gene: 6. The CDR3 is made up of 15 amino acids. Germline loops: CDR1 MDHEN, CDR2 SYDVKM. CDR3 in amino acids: CASSPSLAGAYEQYF. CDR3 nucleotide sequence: TGTGCCAGCAGTCCCTCCCTAGCGGGGGCCTACGAGCAGTACTTC.

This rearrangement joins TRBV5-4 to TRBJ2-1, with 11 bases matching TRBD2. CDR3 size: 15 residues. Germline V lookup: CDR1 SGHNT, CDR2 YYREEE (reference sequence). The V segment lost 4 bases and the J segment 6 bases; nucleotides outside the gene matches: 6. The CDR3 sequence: CASSTAGLAANEQFF. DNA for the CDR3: TGTGCCAGCAGCACGGCGGGACTAGCGGCCAATGAGCAGTTCTTC.

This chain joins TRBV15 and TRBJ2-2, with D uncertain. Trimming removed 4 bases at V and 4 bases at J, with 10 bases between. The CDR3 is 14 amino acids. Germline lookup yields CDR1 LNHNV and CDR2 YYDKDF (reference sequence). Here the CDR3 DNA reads TGTGCCACCAGCACCTCATCCGGCACCGGGGAGCTGTTTTTT. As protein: CATSTSSGTGELFF.

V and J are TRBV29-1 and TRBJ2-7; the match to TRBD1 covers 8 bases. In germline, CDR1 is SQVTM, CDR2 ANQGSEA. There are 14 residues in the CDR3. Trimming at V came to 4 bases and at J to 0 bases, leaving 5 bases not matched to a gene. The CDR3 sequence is CSVAGGLSSYEQYF. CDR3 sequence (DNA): TGCAGCGTTGCAGGGGGCCTGAGCTCCTACGAGCAGTACTTC.

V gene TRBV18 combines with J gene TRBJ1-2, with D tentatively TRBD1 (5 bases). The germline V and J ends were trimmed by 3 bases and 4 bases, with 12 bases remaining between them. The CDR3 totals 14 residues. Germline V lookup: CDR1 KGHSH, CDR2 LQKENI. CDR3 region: CASSPGEEPYGYTF. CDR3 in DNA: TGTGCCAGCTCACCGGGGGAGGAGCCCTATGGCTACACCTTC.

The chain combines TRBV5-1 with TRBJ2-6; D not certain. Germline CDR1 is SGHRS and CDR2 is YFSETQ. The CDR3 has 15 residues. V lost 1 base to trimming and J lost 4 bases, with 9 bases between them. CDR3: CASSLMRGGANVLTF. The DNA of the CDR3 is TGCGCCAGCAGCTTGATGCGAGGCGGGGCCAACGTCCTGACTTTC.

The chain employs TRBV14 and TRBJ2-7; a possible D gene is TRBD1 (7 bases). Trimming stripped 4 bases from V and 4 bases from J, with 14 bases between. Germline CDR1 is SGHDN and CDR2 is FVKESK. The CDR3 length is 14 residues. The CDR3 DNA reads TGTGCCAGCAGCCCTGCGGGACAGTATTACGAGCAGTACTTC. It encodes CASSPAGQYYEQYF.

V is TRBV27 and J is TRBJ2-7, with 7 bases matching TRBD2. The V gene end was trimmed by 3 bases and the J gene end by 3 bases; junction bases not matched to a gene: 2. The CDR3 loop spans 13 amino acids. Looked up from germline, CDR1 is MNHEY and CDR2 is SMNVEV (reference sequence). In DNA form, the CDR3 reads TGTGCCAGCAGTTTCTCTAGCGGCTACGAGCAGTACTTC. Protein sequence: CASSFSSGYEQYF.

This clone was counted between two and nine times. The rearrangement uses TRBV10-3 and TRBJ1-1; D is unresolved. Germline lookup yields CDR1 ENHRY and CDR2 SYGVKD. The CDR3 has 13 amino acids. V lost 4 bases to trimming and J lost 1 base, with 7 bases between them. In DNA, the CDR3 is TGTGCCATCAGTGTTAGCGGGAACACTGAAGCTTTCTTT. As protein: CAISVSGNTEAFF.

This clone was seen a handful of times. CDR3: CASSQDGPGGYGYTF. The CDR3, as DNA: TGCGCCAGCAGCCAGGACGGGCCGGGGGGCTATGGCTACACCTTC. The genes are TRBV5-1 and TRBJ1-2, with D tentatively TRBD1 (5 bases). Germline assignment: CDR1 SGHRS and CDR2 YFSETQ. Trimming took 4 bases from V and 4 from J, leaving 17 bases between them. The CDR3 is made up of 15 amino acids. The whole variable domain, filled in from reference TRBV5-1 and TRBJ1-2, reads KAGVTQTPRYLIKTRGQQVTLSCSPISGHRSVSWYQQTPGQGLQFLFEYFSETQRNKGNFPGRFSGRQFSNSRSEMNVSTLELGDSALYLCASSQDGPGGYGYTFGSGTRLTVV.

CDR3 loop: CASSSGETQYF. The CDR3 nucleotides are TGTGCCAGCAGTTCGGGAGAGACCCAGTACTTC. The rearrangement uses TRBV11-3 and TRBJ2-5; no clear D gene. The germline CDR1 and CDR2 sequences are SGHNT and YENEEA. The V end was cut by 6 bases, the J end by 4 bases, with 6 bases between. The CDR3 spans 11 residues. Drawing the rest from reference TRBV11-3 and TRBJ2-5, the complete variable domain is EAGVVQSPRYKIIEKKQPVAFWCNPISGHNTLYWYLQNLGQGPELLIRYENEEAVDDSQLPKDRFSAERLKGVDSTLKIQPAELGDSAVYLCASSSGETQYFGPGTRLLVL.

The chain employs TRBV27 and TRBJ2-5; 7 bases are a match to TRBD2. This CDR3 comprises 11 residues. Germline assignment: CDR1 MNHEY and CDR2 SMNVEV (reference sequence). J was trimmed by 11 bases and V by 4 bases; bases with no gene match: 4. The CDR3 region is CASSSGLSQYF. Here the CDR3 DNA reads TGTGCCAGCAGTTCGGGACTATCGCAGTACTTC.

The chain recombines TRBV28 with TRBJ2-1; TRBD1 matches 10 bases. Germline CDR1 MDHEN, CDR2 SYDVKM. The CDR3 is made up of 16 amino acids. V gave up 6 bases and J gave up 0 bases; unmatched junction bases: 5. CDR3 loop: CASSRQGAASYNEQFF. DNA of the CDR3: TGTGCCAGCAGCCGACAGGGGGCCGCCTCCTACAATGAGCAGTTCTTC.

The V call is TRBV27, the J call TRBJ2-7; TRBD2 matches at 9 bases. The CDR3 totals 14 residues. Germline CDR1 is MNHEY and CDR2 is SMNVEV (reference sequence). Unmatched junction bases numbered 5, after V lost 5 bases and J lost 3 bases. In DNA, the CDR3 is TGTGCCAGCAGTCGGGGCGGGAGGGACTACGAGCAGTACTTC. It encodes CASSRGGRDYEQYF.

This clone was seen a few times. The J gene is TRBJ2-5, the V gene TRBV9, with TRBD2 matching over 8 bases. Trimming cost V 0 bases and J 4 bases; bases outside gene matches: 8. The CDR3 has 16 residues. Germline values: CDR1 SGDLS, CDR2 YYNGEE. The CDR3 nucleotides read TGTGCCAGCAGCGTAGAATTCGGGAGGGCGCTAGAGACCCAGTACTTC. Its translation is CASSVEFGRALETQYF.

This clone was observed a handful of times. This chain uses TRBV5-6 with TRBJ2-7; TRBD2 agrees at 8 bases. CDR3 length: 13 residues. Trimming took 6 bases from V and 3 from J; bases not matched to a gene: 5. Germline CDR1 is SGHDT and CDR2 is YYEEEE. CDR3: CASTRGGSYEQYF. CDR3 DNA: TGTGCCAGCACCCGGGGGGGAAGCTACGAGCAGTACTTC.

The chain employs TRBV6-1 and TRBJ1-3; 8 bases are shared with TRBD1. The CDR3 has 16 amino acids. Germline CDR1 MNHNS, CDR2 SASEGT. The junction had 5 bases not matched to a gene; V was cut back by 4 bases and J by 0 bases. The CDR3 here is CASSAGQEISGNTIYF. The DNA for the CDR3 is TGTGCCAGCAGTGCGGGACAGGAGATCTCTGGAAACACCATATATTTT.

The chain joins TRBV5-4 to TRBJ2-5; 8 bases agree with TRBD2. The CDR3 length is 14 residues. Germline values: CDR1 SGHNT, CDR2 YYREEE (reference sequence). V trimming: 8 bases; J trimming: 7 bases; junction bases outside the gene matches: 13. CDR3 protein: CASSVSGSFGTQYF. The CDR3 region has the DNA TGTGCCAGTTCGGTGAGCGGGAGTTTCGGGACCCAGTACTTC.

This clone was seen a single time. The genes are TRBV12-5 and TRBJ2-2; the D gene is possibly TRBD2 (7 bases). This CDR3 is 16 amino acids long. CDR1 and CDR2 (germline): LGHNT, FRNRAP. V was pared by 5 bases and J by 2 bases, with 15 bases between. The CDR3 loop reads CASGPRGGPNTGELFF. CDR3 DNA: TGTGCTAGTGGTCCGAGGGGGGGCCCAAACACCGGGGAGCTGTTTTTT.

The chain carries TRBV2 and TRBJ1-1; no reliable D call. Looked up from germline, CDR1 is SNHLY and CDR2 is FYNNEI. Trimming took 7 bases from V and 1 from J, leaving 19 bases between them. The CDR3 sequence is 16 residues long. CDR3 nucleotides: TGTGCCAGCAAGGGAGGAGCCAGCTTAGGGAACACTGAAGCTTTCTTT. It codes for CASKGGASLGNTEAFF.

Here the CDR3 reads CASSLLAGGPREGYEQYF. In DNA, the CDR3 is TGTGCCAGCAGTTTATTAGCGGGAGGGCCCAGGGAAGGCTACGAGCAGTACTTC. V usage is TRBV27 and J usage is TRBJ2-7, with 11 bases aligning to TRBD2. The V and J ends lost 1 base and 3 bases, in that order; junction bases with no gene match: 11. The CDR3 length is 18 residues. Germline CDR1 reads MNHEY; CDR2 reads SMNVEV (reference sequence).

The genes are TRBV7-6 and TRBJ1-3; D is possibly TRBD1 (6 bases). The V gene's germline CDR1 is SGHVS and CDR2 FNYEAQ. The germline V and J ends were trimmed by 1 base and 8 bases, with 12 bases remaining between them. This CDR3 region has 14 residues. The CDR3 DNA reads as TGTGCCAGCAGCTTAGGCGTCAGGGGAGACACCATATATTTT. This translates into CASSLGVRGDTIYF.

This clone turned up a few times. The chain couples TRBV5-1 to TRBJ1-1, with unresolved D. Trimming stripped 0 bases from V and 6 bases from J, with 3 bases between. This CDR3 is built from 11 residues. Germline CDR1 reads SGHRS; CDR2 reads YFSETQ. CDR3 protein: CASSLGAEAFF. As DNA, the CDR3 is TGCGCCAGCAGCTTGGGCGCTGAAGCTTTCTTT.

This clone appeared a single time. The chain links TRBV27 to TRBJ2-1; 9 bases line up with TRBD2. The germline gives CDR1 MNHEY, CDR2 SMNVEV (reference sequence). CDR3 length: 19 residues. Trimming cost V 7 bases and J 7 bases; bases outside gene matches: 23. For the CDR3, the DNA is TGTGCCAGCATTGGGGCTAGCGGGAAGGTTGGGCTGCGTTTAAATGAGCAGTTCTTC. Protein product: CASIGASGKVGLRLNEQFF.

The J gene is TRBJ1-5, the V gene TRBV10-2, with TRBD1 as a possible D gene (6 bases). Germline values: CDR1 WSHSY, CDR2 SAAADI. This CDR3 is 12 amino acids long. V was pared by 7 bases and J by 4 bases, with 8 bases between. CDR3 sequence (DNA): TGCGCCAGCACCAGGGGTAATCAGCCCCAGCATTTT. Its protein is CASTRGNQPQHF.

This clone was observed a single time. CDR3 in DNA: TGTGCCAGCAGCGGGAATCCGGGGGATTCTACAACTAATGAAAAACTGTTTTTT. Translating it yields CASSGNPGDSTTNEKLFF. This rearrangement joins TRBV9 to TRBJ1-4, with D possibly matching TRBD1 (5 bases). CDR3 length: 18 amino acids. Trimming stripped 3 bases from V and 0 bases from J, with 18 bases between. CDR1 is SGDLS, CDR2 YYNGEE, per germline. Looking up the rest from reference TRBV9 and TRBJ1-4 gives the full variable domain: DSGVTQTPKHLITATGQRVTLRCSPRSGDLSVYWYQQSLDQGLQFLIQYYNGEERAKGNILERFSAQQFPDLHSELNLSSLELGDSALYFCASSGNPGDSTTNEKLFFGSGTQLSVL.